This TCR beta chain was retrieved from a study of T cells after yellow fever vaccination. Study outcomes and limitations: The bulk population could contribute abundant contaminating clonotypes to FACS-sorted repertoires. A small share of clonotypes appeared in both CD4 and CD8 compartments.

The V end was cut by 4 bases, the J end by 7 bases, with 16 bases between. Looked up from germline, CDR1 is SGHTA and CDR2 is FQGNSA. The CDR3 has 14 residues. As to this clonotype: Its antigen is unknown.

TCRdb itself ran the 5' RACE reads through MiXCR, one entry per CDR3 protein. The table records some 500,000 distinct CDR3 sequences, 13% of them present only once. The sequence came from a man aged 25-45 years who received the YFV17D yellow fever vaccine. This specimen consisted of PBMCs, obtained on the day of the yellow fever booster vaccination. The rearrangement links TRBV7-2 to TRBJ2-5; possibly TRBD1 for D (6 bases). The CDR3 protein is CASSSKPGGGTQYF. In nucleotides, the CDR3 is TGTGCCAGCAGCTCCAAACCTGGGGGCGGGACCCAGTACTTC.